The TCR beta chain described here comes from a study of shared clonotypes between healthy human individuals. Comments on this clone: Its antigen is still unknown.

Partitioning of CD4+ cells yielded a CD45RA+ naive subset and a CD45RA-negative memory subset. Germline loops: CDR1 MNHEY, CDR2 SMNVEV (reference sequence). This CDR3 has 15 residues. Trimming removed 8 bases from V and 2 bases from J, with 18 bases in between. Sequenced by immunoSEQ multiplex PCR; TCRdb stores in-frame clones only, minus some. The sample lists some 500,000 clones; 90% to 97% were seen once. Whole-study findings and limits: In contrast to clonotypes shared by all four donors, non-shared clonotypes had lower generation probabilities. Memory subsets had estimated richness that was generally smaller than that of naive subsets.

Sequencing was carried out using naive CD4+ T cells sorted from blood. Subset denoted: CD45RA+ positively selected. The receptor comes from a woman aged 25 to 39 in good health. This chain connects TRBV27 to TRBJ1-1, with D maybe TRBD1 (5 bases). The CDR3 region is CASCWGRDGNTEAFF. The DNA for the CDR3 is TGTGCCAGCTGCTGGGGCCGGGACGGTAACACTGAAGCTTTCTTT.